The rows below give T cell receptor beta chains drawn from one sample of a study of graft-versus-host responses after intestinal transplantation. These TCRs' antigens remain unknown. Generated by immunoSEQ multiplex PCR, the TCRdb table keeps only in-frame clones and is missing some. The repertoire has about 120,000 clones, 90% of them found once; the top ten carry around 0.2%. The material sequenced was unstimulated CD4+ T cells sorted from spleen or lymph node cells, taken before intestinal transplant. The receptors derive from a human donor who received an intestinal transplant. Both conserved end residues are part of each CDR3. The D gene is left open where the match is weak. The size field is filled for only some rows; it gives once, few, many or a size class.

TRBD2	TRBV10-3	once	TRBJ2-7	TGTGCCATCGGTCTAGCGGGGAGTTTAAGCGAGCAGTACTTC	CAIGLAGSLSEQYF
TRBD1	TRBV28	NA	TRBJ2-6	TGTGCCAGCAGTGTACCCCGGGACAGCGCCATCTCTGGGGCCAACGTCCTGACTTTC	CASSVPRDSAISGANVLTF
TRBD1	TRBV19	NA	TRBJ2-1	TGTGCCAGTAGTCAAATTGGGACAGGGGGCTACAATGAGCAGTTCTTC	CASSQIGTGGYNEQFF
NA	TRBV2	NA	TRBJ1-5	TGTGCCAGCAGGTTGTCCGGTCAGCCCCAGCATTTT	CASRLSGQPQHF
NA	TRBV4-1	NA	TRBJ2-7	TGCGCCAGCAGCCAAGAGTGGGGGCTCGTGGAGCAGTACTTC	CASSQEWGLVEQYF
TRBD2	TRBV2	NA	TRBJ2-1	TGTGCCAGCAGTGGACCTGGACTAGCGGGTTTAGAGCAGTTCTTC	CASSGPGLAGLEQFF
NA	TRBV15	NA	TRBJ1-5	TGTGCCACCAGGGCTAGCAATCAGCCCCAGCATTTT	CATRASNQPQHF
TRBD1	TRBV4-1	NA	TRBJ2-7	TGCGCCAGCAGAGCGGCGGACAGGGGCTTCTCCTACGAGCAGTACTTC	CASRAADRGFSYEQYF
NA	TRBV5-1	few	TRBJ2-7	TGCGCCAGCAGCTTGGAAGGGGCCTACGAGCAGTACTTC	CASSLEGAYEQYF
NA	TRBV6-6	NA	TRBJ1-2	TGTGCCAGCAGTTACCCGTCAGGGGATGGCTACACCTTC	CASSYPSGDGYTF
NA	TRBV13	NA	TRBJ1-5	TGTGCCAGCAGCCCCAGGGGCAATCAGCCCCAGCATTTT	CASSPRGNQPQHF
NA	TRBV4-2	NA	TRBJ2-7	TGTGCCAGCAGCCAAGAAACGGGAGTCGGTTCCTACGAGCAGTACTTC	CASSQETGVGSYEQYF
TRBD1	TRBV14	NA	TRBJ1-2	TGTGCCAGCAGCCCCCGGGCGGGACAGGGGATTTATGGCTACACCTTC	CASSPRAGQGIYGYTF
NA	TRBV6-5	NA	TRBJ2-5	TGTGCCAGCAGTCCAACACAGGTCCAAGAGACCCAGTACTTC	CASSPTQVQETQYF
NA	TRBV9	NA	TRBJ2-2	TGTGCCAGCAGCGTCCGGGAAGCCTTATGGGACACCGGGGAGCTGTTTTTT	CASSVREALWDTGELFF
TRBD1	TRBV5-4	NA	TRBJ2-3	TGTGCCAGCAGCCCCCCTGGGACAGGGGTAAATACGCAGTATTTT	CASSPPGTGVNTQYF
TRBD1	TRBV7-3	NA	TRBJ2-3	TGTGCCAGCAGCTTAAGGGGGACAGGGAGCACAGATACGCAGTATTTT	CASSLRGTGSTDTQYF
NA	TRBV5-1	NA	TRBJ2-7	TGCGCCAGCAGCCCCACCACTACGAGCTCCTACGAGCAGTACTTC	CASSPTTTSSYEQYF
TRBD1	TRBV7-9	NA	TRBJ1-5	TGTGCCAGCAGCTTAGGGACAGGGATCGGTCAGCCCCAGCATTTT	CASSLGTGIGQPQHF
TRBD1	TRBV5-1	NA	TRBJ2-7	TGCGCCAGCAGCTTGTTCCCTGATACAGGGGGCGAGCAGTACTTC	CASSLFPDTGGEQYF
NA	TRBV11-3	NA	TRBJ2-2	TGTGCCAGCAGCCCCACGGTCCGTACCGGGGAGCTGTTTTTT	CASSPTVRTGELFF
NA	TRBV6-5	NA	TRBJ1-1	TGTGCCAGCAGTTATTCCGGGGGGAACACTGAAGCTTTCTTT	CASSYSGGNTEAFF
TRBD2	TRBV5-8	NA	TRBJ2-5	TGTGCCAGCAGCCTGGGACTAGCGGGAGAGTGGCAAGAGACCCAGTACTTC	CASSLGLAGEWQETQYF
TRBD2	TRBV5-1	NA	TRBJ2-7	TGCGCCAGCAGCGCACGGGACTATTCCTACGAGCAGTACTTC	CASSARDYSYEQYF
TRBD1	TRBV19	NA	TRBJ1-3	TGTGCCAGTAGTATTAGTGCCGGGACAGCACCCATTAAAACTGGAAACACCATATATTTT	CASSISAGTAPIKTGNTIYF
NA	TRBV19	NA	TRBJ2-1	TGTGCCAGTAGTATTGGTCTGCGGCGCTCCTACAATGAGCAGTTCTTC	CASSIGLRRSYNEQFF
TRBD1	TRBV30	NA	TRBJ2-7	TGTGCCCTTTCAAGCGCAGGGGGCATCTACGAGCAGTACTTC	CALSSAGGIYEQYF
NA	TRBV7-8	NA	TRBJ2-2	TGTGCCAGCAGCTTAGGAGGGATGAGGCTGTTTTTT	CASSLGGMRLFF
NA	TRBV5-3	NA	TRBJ1-5	TGTGCCAGAAGCTTGAGCCCGAACGGCAATCAGCCCCAGCATTTT	CARSLSPNGNQPQHF
TRBD1	TRBV7-2	NA	TRBJ1-4	TGTGCCAGCAGCTTAGGGGACAGGGGAGAAGGGGAAAAACTGTTTTTT	CASSLGDRGEGEKLFF
TRBD1	TRBV18	once	TRBJ2-1	TGTGCCAGCTCAAAGGGACAGGGGCCCTACAATGAGCAGTTCTTC	CASSKGQGPYNEQFF
NA	TRBV7-2	NA	TRBJ2-2	TGTGCCAGCAGCTTCTTAGGGGCCAAGGGGAGGACCGGGGAGCTGTTTTTT	CASSFLGAKGRTGELFF
NA	TRBV7-2	few	TRBJ1-3	TGTGCCAGCAGCTTTGCGCCGGTCGCCGGACAAAACACCATATATTTT	CASSFAPVAGQNTIYF
TRBD2	TRBV7-9	NA	TRBJ2-1	TGTGCCAGCAGCCCAATGTCAGCGGGAGGACGAAATTACAATGAGCAGTTCTTC	CASSPMSAGGRNYNEQFF
NA	TRBV6-5	NA	TRBJ2-1	TGTGCCAGCAGTTGGGGGAGGGCGGGACAAAGTGAGCAGTTCTTC	CASSWGRAGQSEQFF
NA	TRBV5-1	NA	TRBJ2-5	TGCGCCAGCAGCGGAGGGGGGGATGGAATTATGGGGACCCAGTACTTC	CASSGGGDGIMGTQYF
TRBD1	TRBV7-8	once	TRBJ1-6	TGTGCCAGCAGCCACCGGGACAGGGCATCACCCCTCCACTTT	CASSHRDRASPLHF
NA	TRBV15	NA	TRBJ1-5	TGTGCCACCAGCAGAGGTCTGAGGAATCAGCCCCAGCATTTT	CATSRGLRNQPQHF
TRBD1	TRBV7-7	once	TRBJ2-1	TGTGCCAGCAGCTTTAACACAGGGGGGTGGAATGAGCAGTTCTTC	CASSFNTGGWNEQFF
NA	TRBV28	NA	TRBJ2-7	TGTGCCAGCTTAAGGGGAACACCTCCCTACGAGCAGTACTTC	CASLRGTPPYEQYF
NA	TRBV5-4	NA	TRBJ2-5	TGTGCCAGCAGCTTGCCGGGTGGGGGCGGAGAGACCCAGTACTTC	CASSLPGGGGETQYF
TRBD2	TRBV13	NA	TRBJ2-3	TGTGCCAGCAGCTTAGGACTAGCGGGAGCGGTTGGCACAGATACGCAGTATTTT	CASSLGLAGAVGTDTQYF
NA	TRBV6-1	NA	TRBJ1-5	TGTGCCAGCGGGCGAGGCAATCAGCCCCAGCATTTT	CASGRGNQPQHF
TRBD1	TRBV30	NA	TRBJ1-2	TGTGCCTGGAGTACCGAGAACCCCGGGACAGGGATCTATGGCTACACCTTC	CAWSTENPGTGIYGYTF
TRBD1	TRBV4-1	NA	TRBJ2-7	TGCGCCAGCAGCCCGAGACAGGGGGCCTACGAGCAGTACTTC	CASSPRQGAYEQYF
NA	TRBV4-3	NA	TRBJ2-3	TGCGCCAGCAGCCGCGTACAGGGCAGCACAGATACGCAGTATTTT	CASSRVQGSTDTQYF
TRBD2	TRBV5-1	NA	TRBJ2-3	TGCGCCACCACTAGCGGGAGCACAGATACGCAGTATTTT	CATTSGSTDTQYF
TRBD2	TRBV7-3	NA	TRBJ2-1	TGTGCCAGCAGCTACCTCCCGGGGGGGGCGGGAGAGGAGAATGAGCAGTTCTTC	CASSYLPGGAGEENEQFF
NA	TRBV5-1	NA	TRBJ2-1	TGCGCCAGCAGCTACCAGGGGCTTACCTACAATGAGCAGTTCTTC	CASSYQGLTYNEQFF
TRBD1	TRBV2	NA	TRBJ2-7	TGTGCCGGAAAGGACAGGGCCCTCTACGAGCAGTACTTC	CAGKDRALYEQYF
NA	TRBV7-2	NA	TRBJ1-2	TGTGCCAGCAGCCTCGAGGTGATCTATGGCTACACCTTC	CASSLEVIYGYTF
NA	TRBV19	NA	TRBJ2-1	TGTGCCAGTAGTAGTCCGGGACACCTTTACAATGAGCAGTTCTTC	CASSSPGHLYNEQFF
NA	TRBV15	NA	TRBJ1-2	TGTGCCACCAGCAGAGGCGACAGTTCTAACTATGGCTACACCTTC	CATSRGDSSNYGYTF